This paragraph reports one TCR beta chain. The CDR3 has 13 residues. Germline loops: CDR1 KGHDR, CDR2 SFDVKD. V was clipped by 5 bases and J by 7 bases; unmatched bases: 3. Clones were sequenced by immunoSEQ multiplex PCR, and TCRdb holds only the in-frame ones, with some missing. Seen here are approximately 440,000 clones, approximately 90% observed once, and the top ten hold 0.7%. This specimen comes from a study of blood T cell repertoires in COVID-19. The clonotype comes from a woman aged 18-30 years who had recovered from COVID-19. The chain has TRBV24-1 and TRBJ2-2; 7 bases fit TRBD1. The sequencing sample was made of PBMCs or T cells enriched from blood (not recorded which). The CDR3: CATSGQGDGELFF. DNA for the CDR3: TGTGCCACCAGTGGACAGGGCGACGGGGAGCTGTTTTTT.